This TCR beta chain was captured in a study of blood T cell repertoires in COVID-19. Looking at the study overall: Italy, Spain and the United States were the sources of the convalescent and acute COVID-19 samples.

In the source study's methods: Estimation of nucleated cell counts relied on the amplification of reference gene primers. Profiling relied on immunoSEQ multiplex PCR, and the TCRdb table lists in-frame clones only, not all of them. V, J and clone size are those of that table, while D and trimming were read from the DNA. Altogether around 260,000 clones are present, 75% to 90% being singletons, with the ten largest covering around 3%. CDR1 SGHTA and CDR2 FQGTGA come from the germline V gene. Trimming at V came to 5 bases and at J to 6 bases, leaving 5 bases not matched to a gene. There are 14 residues in the CDR3.

The receptor was derived from a woman aged 25 to 39 with active or convalescent COVID-19. The sample was peripheral blood. The chain employs TRBV7-3 and TRBJ2-1; 9 bases fit TRBD2. The CDR3 DNA sequence: TGTGCCAGCAGCCCTATAGCGGGGGTCAATGAGCAGTTCTTC. Protein: CASSPIAGVNEQFF.